This entry concerns a single T cell receptor beta chain. One junction end does not reproduce the germline sequence, and a read error may be involved. These data are taken from a study of graft-versus-host responses after intestinal transplantation. CDR1 KGHSH and CDR2 LQKENI come from the germline V gene. The CDR3 spans 11 residues. Assay used: immunoSEQ multiplex PCR; TCRdb lists only in-frame clones, some missing. The sample holds 40,000 or so clones, 85% to 90% seen once. Material: PBMCs, obtained approximately 270 days after transplant. This TCR was recovered from a human patient who received an intestinal transplant, so some T cells may come from the graft donor. The rearrangement uses TRBV18 and TRBJ1-3; a weak D match, TRBD1 (6 bases). CDR3 region: CASSPGGGLGF. CDR3 DNA: TGTGCCAGCTCACCAGGAGGGGGACTTGGTTTT.